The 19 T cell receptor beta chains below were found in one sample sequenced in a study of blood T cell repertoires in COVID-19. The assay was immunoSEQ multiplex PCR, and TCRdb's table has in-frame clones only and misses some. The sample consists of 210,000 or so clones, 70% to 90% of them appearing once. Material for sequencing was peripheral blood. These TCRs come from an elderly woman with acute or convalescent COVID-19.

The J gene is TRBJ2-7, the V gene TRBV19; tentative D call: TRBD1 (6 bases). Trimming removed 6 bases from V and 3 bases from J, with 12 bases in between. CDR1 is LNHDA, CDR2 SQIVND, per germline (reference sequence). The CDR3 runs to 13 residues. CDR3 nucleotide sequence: TGTGCCAGTAGGCAAAAGGGGGACTACGAGCAGTACTTC. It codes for CASRQKGDYEQYF.

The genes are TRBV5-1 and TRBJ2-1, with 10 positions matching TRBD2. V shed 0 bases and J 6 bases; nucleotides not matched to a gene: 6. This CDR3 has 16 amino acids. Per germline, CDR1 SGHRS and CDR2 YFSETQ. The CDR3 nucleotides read TGCGCCAGCAGCTTGGTCACGGGACTAGCGAGCAATGAGCAGTTCTTC. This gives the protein CASSLVTGLASNEQFF.

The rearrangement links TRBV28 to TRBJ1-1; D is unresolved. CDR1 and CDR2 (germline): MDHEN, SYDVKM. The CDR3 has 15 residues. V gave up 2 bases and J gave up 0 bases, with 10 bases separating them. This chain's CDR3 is CASSLSPGMNTEAFF. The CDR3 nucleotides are TGTGCCAGCAGTTTAAGTCCAGGAATGAACACTGAAGCTTTCTTT.

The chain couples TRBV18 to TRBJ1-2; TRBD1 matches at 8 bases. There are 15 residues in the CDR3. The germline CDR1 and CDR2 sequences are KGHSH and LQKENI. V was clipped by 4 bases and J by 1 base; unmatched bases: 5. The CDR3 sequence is CASSRRQGNNYGYTF. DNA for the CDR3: TGTGCCAGCTCACGCCGACAGGGGAATAACTATGGCTACACCTTC.

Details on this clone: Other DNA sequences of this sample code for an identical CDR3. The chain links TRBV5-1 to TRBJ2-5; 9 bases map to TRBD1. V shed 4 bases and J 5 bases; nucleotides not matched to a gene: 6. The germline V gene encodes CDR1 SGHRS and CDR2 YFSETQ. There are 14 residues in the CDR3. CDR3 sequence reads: CASSGDRVRETQYF. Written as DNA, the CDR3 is TGCGCCAGCAGCGGGGACAGGGTCAGGGAGACCCAGTACTTC.

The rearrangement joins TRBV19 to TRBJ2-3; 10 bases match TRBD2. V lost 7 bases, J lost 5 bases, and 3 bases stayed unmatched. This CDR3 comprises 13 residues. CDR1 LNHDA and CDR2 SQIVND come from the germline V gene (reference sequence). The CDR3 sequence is CASTLAGVDTQYF. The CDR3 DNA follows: TGTGCCAGTACGCTAGCGGGAGTAGATACGCAGTATTTT.

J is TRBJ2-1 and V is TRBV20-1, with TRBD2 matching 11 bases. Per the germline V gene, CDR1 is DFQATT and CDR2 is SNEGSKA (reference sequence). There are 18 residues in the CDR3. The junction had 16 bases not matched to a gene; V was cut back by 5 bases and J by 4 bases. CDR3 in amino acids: CSARVGLAGGPQYNEQFF. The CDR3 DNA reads TGCAGTGCTCGTGTGGGTCTAGCGGGAGGCCCCCAGTACAATGAGCAGTTCTTC.

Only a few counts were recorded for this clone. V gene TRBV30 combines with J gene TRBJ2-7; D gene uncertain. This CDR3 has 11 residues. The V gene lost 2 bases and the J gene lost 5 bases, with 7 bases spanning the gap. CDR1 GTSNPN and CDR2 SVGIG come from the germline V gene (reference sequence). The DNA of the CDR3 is TGTGCCTGGAGTCCTACCGACGAGCAGTACTTC. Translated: CAWSPTDEQYF.

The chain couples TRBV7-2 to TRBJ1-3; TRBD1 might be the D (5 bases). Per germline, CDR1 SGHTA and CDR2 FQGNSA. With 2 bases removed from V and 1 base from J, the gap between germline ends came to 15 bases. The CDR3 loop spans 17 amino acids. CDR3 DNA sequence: TGTGCCAGCAGCTTACAGGGAAGGCCTCAATCTGGAAACACCATATATTTT. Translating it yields CASSLQGRPQSGNTIYF.

The CDR3 DNA sequence: TGTGCCAGCTCCAAGGGGGAACTAGGGGTTACCTACGAGCAGTACTTC. This gives the protein CASSKGELGVTYEQYF. The chain carries TRBV2 and TRBJ2-7; weak D call: TRBD1 (6 bases). CDR1 is SNHLY and CDR2 is FYNNEI in the germline V gene. This CDR3 is built from 16 residues. The V gene lost 8 bases and the J gene lost 2 bases, with 22 bases spanning the gap.

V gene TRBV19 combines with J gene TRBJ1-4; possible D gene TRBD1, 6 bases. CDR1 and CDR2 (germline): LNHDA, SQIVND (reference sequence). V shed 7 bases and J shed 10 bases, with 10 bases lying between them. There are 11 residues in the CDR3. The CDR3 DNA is TGTGCCAGTACCCTAGGGGGAAAACTGTTTTTT. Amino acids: CASTLGGKLFF.

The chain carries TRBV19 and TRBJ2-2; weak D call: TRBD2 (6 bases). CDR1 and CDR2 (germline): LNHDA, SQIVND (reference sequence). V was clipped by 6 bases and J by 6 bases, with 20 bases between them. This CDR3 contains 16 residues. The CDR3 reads CASSFRVLATSGELFF. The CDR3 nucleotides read TGTGCCAGTAGCTTCCGGGTGCTAGCGACCTCCGGGGAGCTGTTTTTT. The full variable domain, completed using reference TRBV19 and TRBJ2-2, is DGGITQSPKYLFRKEGQNVTLSCEQNLNHDAMYWYRQDPGQGLRLIYYSQIVNDFQKGDIAEGYSVSREKKESFPLTVTSAQKNPTAFYLCASSFRVLATSGELFFGEGSRLTVL.

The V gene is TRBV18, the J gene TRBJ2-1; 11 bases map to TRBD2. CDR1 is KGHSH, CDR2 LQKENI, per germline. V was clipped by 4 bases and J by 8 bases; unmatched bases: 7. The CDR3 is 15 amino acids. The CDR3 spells CASSLSGGARDEQFF. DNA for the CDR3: TGTGCCAGCTCACTTAGCGGGGGGGCCAGGGATGAGCAGTTCTTC.

The DNA of the CDR3 is TGTGCCAGCTCACTTCAAGCGGGAGGGACCGGGGAGCTGTTTTTT. Amino acids: CASSLQAGGTGELFF. J is TRBJ2-2 and V is TRBV18, with 10 bases fitting TRBD2. The CDR3 spans 15 residues. Looked up from germline, CDR1 is KGHSH and CDR2 is LQKENI. V gave up 4 bases and J gave up 5 bases; unmatched junction bases: 4.

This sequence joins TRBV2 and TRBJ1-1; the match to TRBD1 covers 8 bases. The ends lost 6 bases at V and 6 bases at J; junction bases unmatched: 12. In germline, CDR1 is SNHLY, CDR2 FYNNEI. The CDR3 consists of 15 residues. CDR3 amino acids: CASRGGTGGAAEAFF. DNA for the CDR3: TGTGCCAGCAGAGGAGGGACAGGAGGCGCCGCTGAAGCTTTCTTT.

CDR3 sequence (DNA): TGTGCCATCAGTGAGTCATTACCCGGTGAGCAGTTCTTC. It yields the protein CAISESLPGEQFF. This chain links TRBV10-3 with TRBJ2-1; D call uncertain. V was pared by 0 bases and J by 9 bases, with 9 bases between. Germline lookup yields CDR1 ENHRY and CDR2 SYGVKD. The CDR3 has 13 residues.

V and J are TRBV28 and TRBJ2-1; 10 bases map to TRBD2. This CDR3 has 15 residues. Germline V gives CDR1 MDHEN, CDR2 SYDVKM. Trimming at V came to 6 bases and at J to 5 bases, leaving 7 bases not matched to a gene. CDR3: CASSLPGLANNEQFF. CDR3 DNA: TGTGCCAGCAGCCTCCCGGGACTAGCGAACAATGAGCAGTTCTTC.

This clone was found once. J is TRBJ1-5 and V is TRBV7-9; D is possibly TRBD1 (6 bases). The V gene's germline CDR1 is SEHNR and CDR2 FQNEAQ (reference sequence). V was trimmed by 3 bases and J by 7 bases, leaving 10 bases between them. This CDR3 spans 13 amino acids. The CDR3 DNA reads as TGTGCCAGCAGCTTGCAACAGGGACAGCCCCAGCATTTT. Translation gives CASSLQQGQPQHF.

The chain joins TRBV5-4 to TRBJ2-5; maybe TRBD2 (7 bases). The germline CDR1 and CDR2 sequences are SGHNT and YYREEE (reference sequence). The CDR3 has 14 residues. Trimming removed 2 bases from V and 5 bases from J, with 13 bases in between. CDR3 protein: CASSFRGAEETQYF. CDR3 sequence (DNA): TGTGCCAGCAGCTTCCGGGGGGCTGAGGAGACCCAGTACTTC.